A single sample is the source of the 8 T cell receptor beta chains below, sequenced in a study of OX40 agonist ivuxolimab in advanced cancers. Measured with immunoSEQ multiplex PCR; TCRdb has only the in-frame clones, and not every one. This table holds 96,000 or so clones, roughly 88% found once. The input for sequencing was CD4+ or CD8+ T cells sorted from blood, taken in a trial of the OX40 agonist ivuxolimab. All receptors derive from an adult with an advanced solid tumor such as melanoma, head and neck, liver or kidney cancer.

The genes are TRBV4-2 and TRBJ1-4, with 8 nucleotides matching TRBD1. Germline CDR1 is LGHNA and CDR2 is YNFKEQ. The length of the CDR3 is 16 residues. The trim removed 2 bases at V and 3 bases at J, leaving 5 bases unmatched. The CDR3: CASSQNPGQANEKLFF. CDR3 sequence (DNA): TGTGCCAGCAGCCAAAACCCGGGACAGGCTAATGAAAAACTGTTTTTT.

This chain links TRBV9 with TRBJ1-1, with a possible D match to TRBD1 (6 bases). Germline values: CDR1 SGDLS, CDR2 YYNGEE. The CDR3 totals 15 residues. Trimming shortened V by 0 bases and J by 3 bases, and 12 bases separated the two germline ends. Here the CDR3 reads CASSVGGRGDTEAFF. In DNA form, the CDR3 reads TGTGCCAGCAGCGTAGGGGGCAGGGGTGACACTGAAGCTTTCTTT.

The chain employs TRBV11-3 and TRBJ2-1, with D possibly TRBD2 on 5 matching bases. Per the germline V gene, CDR1 is SGHNT and CDR2 is YENEEA. The CDR3 has 11 amino acids. V lost 4 bases and J 10 bases, leaving 8 bases between the germline ends. In DNA, the CDR3 is TGTGCCAGCAGCTCTGAGCGGGAGCAGTTCTTC. It yields the protein CASSSEREQFF.

The V and J genes are TRBV5-4 and TRBJ2-7; 7 bases match TRBD2. Germline assignment: CDR1 SGHNT and CDR2 YYREEE (reference sequence). V lost 0 bases and J lost 1; bases outside the gene matches: 1. The CDR3 contains 14 residues. The CDR3 spells CASSLERGSYEQYF. CDR3 DNA: TGTGCCAGCAGCTTGGAGCGGGGATCCTACGAGCAGTACTTC. Filled out from reference TRBV5-4 and TRBJ2-7, the complete variable domain reads ETGVTQSPTHLIKTRGQQVTLRCSSQSGHNTVSWYQQALGQGPQFIFQYYREEENGRGNFPPRFSGLQFPNYSSELNVNALELDDSALYLCASSLERGSYEQYFGPGTRLTVT.

The chain recombines TRBV4-3 with TRBJ1-2, with 9 nucleotides matching TRBD1. The CDR3 runs 15 residues. Germline V lookup: CDR1 LGHNA, CDR2 YSLEER. V shed 0 bases and J 7 bases; nucleotides not matched to a gene: 6. CDR3 amino acids: CASSQDGTGIGGYTF. The CDR3 bases are TGCGCCAGCAGCCAAGACGGGACAGGGATCGGTGGCTACACCTTC.

V and J are TRBV18 and TRBJ2-3; 9 bases align to TRBD2. V gave up 4 bases and J gave up 5 bases; unmatched junction bases: 7. The CDR3 extends over 15 amino acids. Germline V gives CDR1 KGHSH, CDR2 LQKENI. CDR3 protein: CASSLKTSGLDTQYF. The CDR3 coding sequence is TGTGCCAGCTCACTAAAGACTAGCGGACTAGATACGCAGTATTTT. Supplemented by reference TRBV18 and TRBJ2-3, the full variable domain reads NAGVMQNPRHLVRRRGQEARLRCSPMKGHSHVYWYRQLPEEGLKFMVYLQKENIIDESGMPKERFSAEFPKEGPSILRIQQVVRGDSAAYFCASSLKTSGLDTQYFGPGTRLTVL.

This clone appeared a single time. Written as DNA, the CDR3 is TGTGCCAGCAGTGATTCTTTACTAGCGGGAATGGTGCAGTTCTTC. It specifies CASSDSLLAGMVQFF. The rearrangement uses TRBV2 and TRBJ2-1; TRBD2 aligns across 10 bases. This CDR3 has 15 residues. V was clipped by 3 bases and J by 12 bases; unmatched bases: 11. Germline CDR1 SNHLY, CDR2 FYNNEI.

This chain joins TRBV27 and TRBJ2-1, with a tentative D call TRBD2 (5 bases). The germline CDR1 and CDR2 sequences are MNHEY and SMNVEV (reference sequence). V shed 3 bases and J shed 3 bases, with 12 bases lying between them. The CDR3 has 15 amino acids. CDR3 bases: TGTGCCAGCAGTTTCCGGGGAAGGATCTACAATGAGCAGTTCTTC. This translates into CASSFRGRIYNEQFF.